These 30 T cell receptor beta chains originate from one sample sequenced in a study of neurological immune-mediated disorders. Each CDR3 protein is one row after TCRdb ran MiXCR on the 5' RACE reads. The profile shows tens of thousands of distinct CDR3 sequences, more than 15% of them singletons. Sequencing was performed on PBMCs. All receptors derive from a woman aged 35 to 49 in good health.

This clonotype occurred many times. The rearrangement links TRBV7-2 to TRBJ1-1; no clear D gene. The CDR3 length is 14 residues. Trimming removed 2 bases at V and 5 bases at J, with 12 bases between. CDR1 and CDR2 from the germline V gene are SGHTA and FQGNSA. CDR3 sequence reads: CASSLLTRGTEAFF. In nucleotides, the CDR3 is TGTGCCAGCAGCTTATTGACTAGAGGAACTGAAGCTTTCTTT.

This clonotype was detected ten times or more. The chain couples TRBV15 to TRBJ1-2; tentative D call: TRBD1 (5 bases). The CDR3 is made up of 16 amino acids. Germline CDR1 and CDR2: LNHNV and YYDKDF (reference sequence). The V end lost 1 base, the J end lost 5 bases, and 17 bases lay between the germline ends. The CDR3 DNA follows: TGTGCCACCAGCAGAGTCGAGGGGACGGGGAAGTATGGCTACACCTTC. Its translation: CATSRVEGTGKYGYTF.

A word on this clonotype: This could be a read error, since a much larger clone is one nucleotide away. The rearrangement joins TRBV18 to TRBJ1-2; D is uncertain. The CDR3 contains 16 residues. The germline gives CDR1 KGHSH, CDR2 LQKENI. CDR3 in amino acids: CARSPETKTLNYGYTF. The CDR3 nucleotides read TGTGCCAGATCACCAGAAACCAAGACGTTGAACTATGGCTACACCTTC. The full variable domain, rest sourced from reference TRBV18 and TRBJ1-2, is NAGVMQNPRHLVRRRGQEARLRCSPMKGHSHVYWYRQLPEEGLKFMVYLQKENIIDESGMPKERFSAEFPKEGPSILRIQQVVRGDSAAYFCARSPETKTLNYGYTFGSGTRLTVV.

The chain combines TRBV7-2 with TRBJ2-2, with 8 bases identical to TRBD2. The CDR3 is made up of 17 amino acids. CDR1 and CDR2 (germline): SGHTA, FQGNSA. The ends lost 5 bases at V and 0 bases at J; junction bases unmatched: 8. The CDR3 region is CASSAGGGGTNTGELFF. The DNA for the CDR3 is TGTGCCAGCAGCGCCGGGGGGGGTGGGACGAACACCGGGGAGCTGTTTTTT. Looking up the rest from reference TRBV7-2 and TRBJ2-2 gives the full variable domain: GAGVSQSPSNKVTEKGKDVELRCDPISGHTALYWYRQSLGQGLEFLIYFQGNSAPDKSGLPSDRFSAERTGGSVSTLTIQRTQQEDSAVYLCASSAGGGGTNTGELFFGEGSRLTVL.

This clonotype has a handful of counts. V gene TRBV7-2 combines with J gene TRBJ2-5, with 11 bases fitting TRBD2. The germline CDR1 and CDR2 sequences are SGHTA and FQGNSA. CDR3 length: 16 residues. V lost 1 base, J lost 2 bases, and 3 bases stayed unmatched. The CDR3 sequence: CASSLVGTSGQETQYF. The CDR3 region has the DNA TGTGCCAGCAGCTTAGTGGGGACTAGCGGTCAAGAGACCCAGTACTTC.

This clonotype was picked up many times. The chain couples TRBV20-1 to TRBJ2-5; D is unresolved. V was trimmed by 3 bases and J by 10 bases, leaving 18 bases between them. There are 13 residues in the CDR3. Germline V gene lookup returns CDR1 DFQATT and CDR2 SNEGSKA (reference sequence). The CDR3 DNA reads as TGCAGTGCTAGTGTATGGAGTCGTGAAGGCCAGTACTTC. Translating gives CSASVWSREGQYF.

The table lists this clonotype with many counts. The chain links TRBV5-1 to TRBJ1-2, with 7 bases aligning to TRBD1. Germline-derived CDR1 and CDR2 are SGHRS and YFSETQ. V lost 0 bases to trimming and J lost 4 bases; unmatched junction nucleotides: 6. This CDR3 comprises 15 residues. The CDR3 region is CASSLELGTAYGYTF. DNA for the CDR3: TGCGCCAGCAGCTTGGAATTGGGGACAGCCTATGGCTACACCTTC.

This clonotype was detected ten times or more. The gene calls are TRBV4-3 and TRBJ2-1; TRBD1 matches 10 bases. The CDR3 extends over 15 amino acids. The germline V gene has CDR1 LGHNA and CDR2 YSLEER. V lost 4 bases to trimming and J lost 6 bases; unmatched junction nucleotides: 6. CDR3: CASSPDRGGPNEQFF. Here the CDR3 DNA reads TGCGCCAGCAGCCCGGACAGGGGGGGTCCCAATGAGCAGTTCTTC.

This clonotype was seen repeatedly, ten times or more. The chain combines TRBV20-1 with TRBJ1-5; the D is unclear. Trimming shortened V by 0 bases and J by 4 bases, and 19 bases separated the two germline ends. Germline CDR1 and CDR2: DFQATT and SNEGSKA (reference sequence). The CDR3 spans 17 residues. The CDR3 DNA reads TGCAGTGCTAGAGAAGGGCACTTACGGCTCGGGAATCAGCCCCAGCATTTT. Its translation is CSAREGHLRLGNQPQHF.

This clonotype has ten or more counts. The gene calls are TRBV10-3 and TRBJ1-1, with TRBD1 matching 8 bases. Trimming at V came to 4 bases and at J to 5 bases, leaving 6 bases not matched to a gene. The germline gives CDR1 ENHRY, CDR2 SYGVKD. The CDR3 sequence is 14 residues long. The CDR3 DNA sequence: TGTGCCATCAGTGGGCAGGGGGCAGGGACTGAAGCTTTCTTT. Translation: CAISGQGAGTEAFF.

This clonotype came up many times. The rearrangement uses TRBV28 and TRBJ1-1; 7 bases agree with TRBD1. The CDR3 loop spans 14 amino acids. CDR1 is MDHEN and CDR2 is SYDVKM in the germline V gene. With V trimmed by 5 bases and J by 6 bases, 9 bases remained unmatched. This CDR3 is CASSIQGEWPEAFF. The CDR3 bases are TGTGCCAGCAGTATCCAGGGGGAATGGCCTGAAGCTTTCTTT.

In this sample, this clonotype turned up many times. The chain has TRBV15 and TRBJ1-5, with TRBD1 matching 9 bases. The V gene end was trimmed by 8 bases and the J gene end by 5 bases; junction bases not matched to a gene: 13. CDR1 is LNHNV and CDR2 is YYDKDF in the germline V gene (reference sequence). The CDR3 contains 16 residues. As DNA, the CDR3 is TGTGCCACCCCGCATCTACAGGGGGCGGATGATCAGCCCCAGCATTTT. Its translation: CATPHLQGADDQPQHF.

This clonotype was seen repeatedly, ten times or more. The DNA for the CDR3 is TGCGCCAGCAGCTTGCGGGGGAGCGGGGGGCCTCAGTTCTTC. Translated, it gives CASSLRGSGGPQFF. This chain uses TRBV5-1 with TRBJ2-1; 9 bases agree with TRBD2. The germline gives CDR1 SGHRS, CDR2 YFSETQ. Germline trimming cut 1 base from V and 13 bases from J; bases unmatched to any gene: 9. CDR3 size: 14 residues.

At least ten counts were recorded for this clonotype. The chain is built from TRBV28 and TRBJ1-1; a weak D match, TRBD1 (5 bases). Per germline, CDR1 MDHEN and CDR2 SYDVKM. This CDR3 is 10 amino acids long. Trimming cost V 8 bases and J 8 bases, with 9 bases left between them. The CDR3 DNA reads as TGTGCCAGCTCTGGGGGGGAAGCTTTCTTT. This encodes CASSGGEAFF.

This clonotype showed up many times. The chain is built from TRBV5-1 and TRBJ1-2, with 10 bases identical to TRBD1. The V gene end was trimmed by 1 base and the J gene end by 5 bases; junction bases not matched to a gene: 11. This CDR3 is built from 17 residues. The germline gives CDR1 SGHRS, CDR2 YFSETQ. The CDR3 region is CASSLMTGGAGLYGYTF. CDR3 coding DNA: TGCGCCAGCAGCTTGATGACAGGGGGCGCAGGACTTTATGGCTACACCTTC.

This clonotype was counted many times. V is TRBV7-2 and J is TRBJ2-3; D remains unclear. CDR3 size: 12 residues. Germline V CDR1 and CDR2: SGHTA, FQGNSA. V lost 5 bases to trimming and J lost 10 bases, with 13 bases between them. CDR3 protein: CASSPYLMAQYF. The CDR3 DNA sequence: TGTGCCAGCAGCCCATATTTGATGGCGCAGTATTTT.

There are many counts of this clonotype. The chain recombines TRBV4-2 with TRBJ2-2; possibly TRBD1 for D (5 bases). The V end lost 0 bases, the J end lost 3 bases, and 14 bases lay between the germline ends. CDR3 length: 17 residues. CDR1 is LGHNA and CDR2 is YNFKEQ in the germline V gene. Written as DNA, the CDR3 is TGTGCCAGCAGCCAAGACTCCCAGGGCAGATACACCGGGGAGCTGTTTTTT. Encoded protein: CASSQDSQGRYTGELFF.

The table lists this clonotype with many counts. The rearrangement links TRBV5-1 to TRBJ2-1; TRBD2 matches 12 bases. V was clipped by 1 base and J by 6 bases; unmatched bases: 8. The CDR3 is 17 residues long. Germline CDR1 and CDR2: SGHRS and YFSETQ. The CDR3 sequence is CASSLIASGGASNEQFF. CDR3 coding DNA: TGCGCCAGCAGCTTGATTGCTAGCGGGGGGGCGTCCAATGAGCAGTTCTTC.

The V gene is TRBV27, the J gene TRBJ2-3; D may be TRBD1 (5 bases). Germline loops: CDR1 MNHEY, CDR2 SMNVEV (reference sequence). CDR3 size: 15 residues. V lost 3 bases and J lost 2, with 12 bases in between. CDR3 bases: TGTGCCAGCAGTTTCGGTGGGGCCCCCACAGATACGCAGTATTTT. As protein: CASSFGGAPTDTQYF.

This clonotype was seen ten or more times. This sequence joins TRBV12-3 or TRBV12-4 and TRBJ2-1; D perhaps matches TRBD2 (5 bases). The CDR3 contains 15 residues. The V and J ends lost 3 bases and 5 bases respectively, with 14 bases between them. The CDR3 region is CASSFPFSGDNEQFF. CDR3 sequence (DNA): TGTGCCAGCAGTTTTCCCTTCAGCGGTGACAATGAGCAGTTCTTC.

This clonotype was found many times. The chain combines TRBV5-1 with TRBJ1-6, with 11 bases aligning to TRBD1. Trimming at V came to 4 bases and at J to 5 bases, leaving 8 bases not matched to a gene. The germline gives CDR1 SGHRS, CDR2 YFSETQ. CDR3 length equals 17 residues. CDR3 loop: CASSPSRDRGDNSPLHF. CDR3 bases: TGCGCCAGCAGCCCCTCGCGGGACAGGGGGGATAATTCACCCCTCCACTTT. Based on the CDR3 plus reference TRBV5-1 and TRBJ1-6, the full variable domain is KAGVTQTPRYLIKTRGQQVTLSCSPISGHRSVSWYQQTPGQGLQFLFEYFSETQRNKGNFPGRFSGRQFSNSRSEMNVSTLELGDSALYLCASSPSRDRGDNSPLHFGNGTRLTVT.

This clonotype was seen repeatedly, ten times or more. V usage is TRBV25-1 and J usage is TRBJ1-2; TRBD1 matches 7 bases. Germline CDR1 is MGHDK and CDR2 is SYGVNS. V shed 5 bases and J 8 bases; nucleotides not matched to a gene: 2. The CDR3 is made up of 11 amino acids. Here the CDR3 reads CASSQGGGYTF. DNA for the CDR3: TGTGCCAGCAGTCAGGGGGGGGGCTACACCTTC.

In its sample, this clonotype was seen many times. The V and J genes are TRBV6-5 and TRBJ1-4; D possibly corresponds to TRBD1 (5 bases). The CDR3 loop spans 14 amino acids. Germline V CDR1 and CDR2: MNHEY, SVGAGI. Trimming took 6 bases from V and 3 from J, leaving 11 bases between them. CDR3 bases: TGTGCCAGCAGACCAGGGCTTGCTAATGAAAAACTGTTTTTT. This sequence encodes CASRPGLANEKLFF.

This clonotype has ten or more counts. The V call is TRBV3-1, the J call TRBJ2-1; 7 bases are shared with TRBD2. J gave up 5 bases and V 7 bases, and 8 bases lay outside the gene matches. The CDR3 is made up of 14 amino acids. Germline loops: CDR1 LGHDT, CDR2 YNNKEL (reference sequence). CDR3 nucleotides: TGTGCCAGCACTACCGGACTAGAAGACAATGAGCAGTTCTTC. The encoded protein is CASTTGLEDNEQFF.

V gene TRBV12-5 combines with J gene TRBJ2-2, with TRBD1 identical over 7 bases. The CDR3 runs 15 residues. Looked up from germline, CDR1 is LGHNT and CDR2 is FRNRAP. Trimming took 5 bases from V and 7 from J; bases not matched to a gene: 10. The CDR3: CASGPPGQWGGELFF. The CDR3 coding sequence is TGTGCTAGTGGTCCGCCGGGACAGTGGGGCGGGGAGCTGTTTTTT.

This clonotype was detected ten times or more. The chain combines TRBV10-3 with TRBJ2-3, with TRBD2 matching over 9 bases. Trimming at V came to 1 base and at J to 2 bases, leaving 7 bases not matched to a gene. The CDR3 spans 17 residues. From germline, CDR1 is ENHRY and CDR2 SYGVKD. The CDR3 reads CAISELEASGTTDTQYF. In DNA, the CDR3 is TGTGCCATCAGTGAGTTAGAGGCTAGCGGGACCACAGATACGCAGTATTTT.

The CDR3 loop reads CAWSPPQADDTQYF. CDR3 DNA sequence: TGTGCCTGGAGTCCCCCTCAGGCCGATGATACGCAGTATTTT. V is TRBV30 and J is TRBJ2-3; D ambiguous. V was trimmed by 2 bases and J by 6 bases, leaving 15 bases between them. The CDR3 covers 14 residues. Germline CDR1 reads GTSNPN; CDR2 reads SVGIG (reference sequence).

The chain recombines TRBV29-1 with TRBJ2-1, with 13 bases lining up with TRBD2. This CDR3 is 17 amino acids long. J was trimmed by 1 base and V by 1 base; bases with no gene match: 4. Per germline, CDR1 SQVTM and CDR2 ANQGSEA. This CDR3 is CSVEGTSGRSSYNEQFF. In DNA, the CDR3 is TGCAGCGTTGAAGGGACTAGCGGGAGATCGTCCTACAATGAGCAGTTCTTC.

This clonotype has a count of ten or more. CDR3 residues: CASSRDRGLAGATYEQYV. Written as DNA, the CDR3 is TGTGCCAGCAGTAGGGACAGGGGACTAGCGGGGGCCACCTACGAGCAGTACGTC. The rearrangement joins TRBV27 to TRBJ2-7; TRBD2 agrees at 14 bases. The CDR3 has 18 amino acids. Looked up from germline, CDR1 is MNHEY and CDR2 is SMNVEV (reference sequence). With V trimmed by 5 bases and J by 2 bases, 11 bases remained unmatched.

The chain uses TRBV7-2 and TRBJ2-1; maybe TRBD2 (5 bases). Per germline, CDR1 SGHTA and CDR2 FQGNSA. V gave up 5 bases and J gave up 0 bases, with 11 bases separating them. The CDR3 has 15 amino acids. The CDR3 region is CASSERNSSYNEQFF. The DNA of the CDR3 is TGTGCCAGCAGCGAGCGGAACAGCTCCTACAATGAGCAGTTCTTC.